A single TCR beta chain is shown here with its context. It lacks a known antigen. No much larger clone is present one base from it, and per-base qualities are unavailable. The source of the sample is a study of blood T cell repertoires in COVID-19 (dated by TCRdb to 2019 to 2021). At the level of the whole study: Samples from collaborators originated in the United States, Italy and Spain and spanned both the acute and convalescent phases of COVID-19. The repertoires were released in a freely available public database meant as a resource for research on the immune response to SARS-CoV-2. The prospective study material was composed of cDNA or gDNA derived from T cells, B-cell-depleted T cells, or PBMCs. Samples were obtained from the ongoing ImmuneRACE study (first 160 participants) and from approximately 1,200 subjects provided by 6 global collaborators. The dataset comprised deeply sampled blood TCRbeta repertoires from subjects exposed to, actively infected with, or recovered from COVID-19. The sample metadata nearly always contained a de-identified subject ID, COVID-19 status, age in years and sex. Where available, HLA class I and class II types were taken from metadata supplied by the sample provider and were not determined by assay-based typing. Beyond this particular receptor, the publication reports: The quantity of clinical and demographic metadata differed by source and by participant and was supplied without curation.

The immunoSEQ Assay, a bias-controlled multiplex PCR, was used to amplify TCRbeta CDR3 regions from genomic DNA. The study's own analysis went as follows. The number of nucleated cells in each sample was estimated from the amplification of reference gene primers within the assay. Sequence reads were collapsed and filtered to measure the absolute abundance of every unique TCRbeta CDR3 rearrangement. For each sample, productive Simpson clonality was calculated by taking the square root of Simpson's diversity index across productive rearrangements. TCRdb retrieved this table from immuneACCESS and kept in-frame rearrangements only. Not all clones are present; in checked studies, unresolved V genes account for under half, and no reason is known for the remainder. The DNA gave D and trimming, while V, J and clone size come from that table. This sample lists some 200,000 clones; 84% were detected once. The ten largest clones take up approximately 1.3% of the sample.

Taken from the germline V gene, the CDR1 and CDR2 loops are MNHEY and SVGEGT. The CDR3 covers 15 residues, taking in both the cysteine and the phenylalanine. The retained sequence is limited to the CDR3, 45 bases, with the frame set at the first base. After removal of 5 bases from V and 7 bases from J, the junction retains 9 bases not matched to a gene. A second Seattle source provided samples from volunteer blood donors who had recovered from COVID-19. The collaborating institutions used their own protocols to collect whole blood in K2EDTA tubes. Collaborator samples were shipped for TCRbeta analysis as frozen whole blood, isolated PBMCs, or DNA extracted from either sample type.

Sample: peripheral blood. The receptor was derived from a woman in her thirties or forties who had recovered from COVID-19. The sequence links TRBV6-2 or TRBV6-3 to TRBJ1-2; 11 middle bases align to TRBD1. The CDR3 reads CASSRGGQGASGYTF. In nucleotides, the sequence is TGTGCCAGCAGTCGCGGTGGACAGGGGGCGAGTGGCTACACCTTC.